Below, 9 T cell receptor beta chains from the same sample are listed, as sequenced in a study of T cell repertoires in cytomegalovirus infection. TCRdb reprocessed the reads via MiXCR and lists one record per CDR3 protein. The data contain more than 650,000 distinct CDR3 sequences, less than 40% of them singletons. The sequenced sample consisted of PBMCs. The receptor source for this set is a human donor in good health (CMV status not recorded). Some clones in this sample may be carry-over from other donors' samples.

V and J are TRBV6-5 and TRBJ2-3; 7 bases are shared with TRBD1. Germline lookup yields CDR1 MNHEY and CDR2 SVGAGI. V shed 2 bases and J 4 bases; nucleotides not matched to a gene: 6. The length of the CDR3 is 15 residues. As DNA, the CDR3 is TGTGCCAGCAGTTACGAGGGGACAGCCCCAGATACGCAGTATTTT. Its translation is CASSYEGTAPDTQYF.

This clonotype was counted a few times. The chain joins TRBV20-1 to TRBJ2-1; possibly TRBD2 for D (5 bases). The CDR3 has 17 residues. Germline CDR1 reads DFQATT; CDR2 reads SNEGSKA (reference sequence). Trimming took 0 bases from V and 0 from J, leaving 15 bases between them. The CDR3 reads CSARDASRLSSYNEQFF. The CDR3 coding sequence is TGCAGTGCTAGAGATGCTAGCCGTCTCAGCTCCTACAATGAGCAGTTCTTC.

This clonotype has just one count. Since the CDR3 does not end with the conserved phenylalanine or tryptophan, this likely comes from a read error. The chain couples TRBV28 to TRBJ1-2; 7 bases agree with TRBD1. The junction had 14 bases not matched to a gene; V was cut back by 8 bases and J by 8 bases. Germline CDR1 MDHEN, CDR2 SYDVKM. The length of the CDR3 is 14 residues. The CDR3 DNA sequence: TGTGCCAGCTTTTACAGGGGATTTCTATCAGGCTACACCTTA. Protein sequence: CASFYRGFLSGYTL.

This clonotype was observed a few times. The chain joins TRBV12-3 or TRBV12-4 to TRBJ2-7, with 10 bases matching TRBD1. CDR3 length equals 15 residues. The junction had 5 bases not matched to a gene; V was cut back by 3 bases and J by 3 bases. The CDR3 sequence is CASSFRGQGIYEQYF. CDR3 nucleotides: TGTGCCAGCAGTTTTAGGGGACAGGGGATCTACGAGCAGTACTTC.

This clonotype was seen more than once but under ten times. The rearrangement joins TRBV7-8 to TRBJ1-6, with a weak D call TRBD1 (6 bases). The CDR3 is 15 amino acids. Germline assignment: CDR1 SGHVS and CDR2 FQNEAQ. Trimming stripped 6 bases from V and 10 bases from J, with 19 bases between. CDR3 protein: CASSIGGSISSPLHF. The CDR3 DNA follows: TGTGCCAGCAGTATTGGGGGCTCCATTAGCTCACCCCTCCACTTT.

This clonotype was seen a few times. The chain links TRBV28 to TRBJ2-3; possibly TRBD2 for D (6 bases). Trimming took off 6 bases at V and 1 base at J, with 17 bases between the two ends. The CDR3 totals 16 residues. Germline V gene data show CDR1 as MDHEN and CDR2 as SYDVKM. Here the CDR3 reads CASSPLSSSGTDTQYF. CDR3 coding DNA: TGTGCCAGCAGCCCTCTTTCGTCTAGCGGCACAGATACGCAGTATTTT.

In its sample, this clonotype was seen many times. V and J are TRBV5-1 and TRBJ1-1; D is unclear. Germline lookup yields CDR1 SGHRS and CDR2 YFSETQ. This CDR3 spans 15 amino acids. V gave up 0 bases and J gave up 4 bases, with 13 bases separating them. Here the CDR3 reads CASSLDGTSGTEAFF. DNA of the CDR3: TGCGCCAGCAGCTTGGATGGTACCTCGGGCACTGAAGCTTTCTTT. Full variable domain (missing parts from reference TRBV5-1 and TRBJ1-1): KAGVTQTPRYLIKTRGQQVTLSCSPISGHRSVSWYQQTPGQGLQFLFEYFSETQRNKGNFPGRFSGRQFSNSRSEMNVSTLELGDSALYLCASSLDGTSGTEAFFGQGTRLTVV.

The rearrangement links TRBV27 to TRBJ1-5; D is uncertain. With 5 bases removed from V and 6 bases from J, the gap between germline ends came to 17 bases. Germline-derived CDR1 and CDR2 are MNHEY and SMNVEV (reference sequence). This CDR3 spans 15 amino acids. DNA for the CDR3: TGTGCCAGCAGTCCAGGTTCCAGCGGAGTTCAGCCCCAGCATTTT. Residues: CASSPGSSGVQPQHF.

Of note for this clonotype: Being one base from a much bigger clone, this may be a read error. The chain has TRBV28 and TRBJ1-5; the D gene is possibly TRBD1 (5 bases). This CDR3 has 14 amino acids. Trimming took 0 bases from V and 4 from J, leaving 7 bases between them. Germline V CDR1 and CDR2: MDHEN, SYDVKM. CDR3 coding DNA: TGTGCCAGCAGTTTATGGACAGAGAATCAGCCCCAGCATTTT. This sequence encodes CASSLWTENQPQHF. Combining the CDR3 with reference TRBV28 and TRBJ1-5 gives the whole variable domain DVKVTQSSRYLVKRTGEKVFLECVQDMDHENMFWYRQDPGLGLRLIYFSYDVKMKEKGDIPEGYSVSREKKERFSLILESASTNQTSMYLCASSLWTENQPQHFGDGTRLSIL.